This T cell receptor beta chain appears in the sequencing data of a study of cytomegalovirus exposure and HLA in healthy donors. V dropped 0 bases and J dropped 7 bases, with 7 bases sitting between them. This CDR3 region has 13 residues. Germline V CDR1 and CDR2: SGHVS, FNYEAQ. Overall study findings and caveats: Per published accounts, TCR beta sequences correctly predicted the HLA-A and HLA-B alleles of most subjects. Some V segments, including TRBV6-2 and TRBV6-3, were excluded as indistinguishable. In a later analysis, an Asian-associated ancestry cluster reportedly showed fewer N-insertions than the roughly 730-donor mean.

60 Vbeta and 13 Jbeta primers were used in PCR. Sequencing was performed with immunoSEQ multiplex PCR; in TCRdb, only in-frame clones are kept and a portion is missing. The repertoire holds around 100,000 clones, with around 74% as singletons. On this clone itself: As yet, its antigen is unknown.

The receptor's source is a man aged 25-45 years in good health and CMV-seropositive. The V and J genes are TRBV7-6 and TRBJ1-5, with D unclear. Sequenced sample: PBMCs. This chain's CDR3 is CASSLAPQQPQHF. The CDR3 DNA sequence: TGTGCCAGCAGCTTAGCCCCACAGCAGCCCCAGCATTTT.